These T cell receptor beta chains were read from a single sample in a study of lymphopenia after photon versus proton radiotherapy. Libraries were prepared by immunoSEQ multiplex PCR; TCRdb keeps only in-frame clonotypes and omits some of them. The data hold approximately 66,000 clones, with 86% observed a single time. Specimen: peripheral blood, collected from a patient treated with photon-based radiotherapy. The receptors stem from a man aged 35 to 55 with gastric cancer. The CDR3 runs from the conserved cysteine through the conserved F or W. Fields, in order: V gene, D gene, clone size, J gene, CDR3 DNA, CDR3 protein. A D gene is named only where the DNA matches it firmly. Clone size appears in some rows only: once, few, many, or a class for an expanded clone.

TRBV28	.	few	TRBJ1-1	TGTGCCAGCAGTTTGGGGGGAGGGAACACTGAAGCTTTCTTT	CASSLGGGNTEAFF
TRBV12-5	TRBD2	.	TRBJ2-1	TGTGCTAGTGGTTTGATGGGGGAGGGTGAGCAGTTCTTC	CASGLMGEGEQFF
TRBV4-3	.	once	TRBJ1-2	TGCGCCAGCAGCCAGGGGGCCGGGACCGCTGGTGGCTACACCTTC	CASSQGAGTAGGYTF
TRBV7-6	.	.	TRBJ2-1	TGTGCCAGCAGCTTACTCTACAATGAGCAGTTCTTC	CASSLLYNEQFF
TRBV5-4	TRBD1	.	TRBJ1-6	TGTGCCAGCAGCTTGCCAGAACAGGGGGCGATTTCACCCCTCCACTTT	CASSLPEQGAISPLHF
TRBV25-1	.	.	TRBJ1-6	TGTGCCAGCACCAGGGGCGGCGGGTCACCCCTCCACTTT	CASTRGGGSPLHF
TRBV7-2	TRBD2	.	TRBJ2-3	TGTGCCAGCACCCTAAGTCGATTAGCGGGGGGCCAACATACGCAGTATTTT	CASTLSRLAGGQHTQYF
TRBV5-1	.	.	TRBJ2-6	TGCGCCAGCAGCTTGACAGGGACCATAGGCTCTGGGGCCAACGTCCTGACTTTC	CASSLTGTIGSGANVLTF
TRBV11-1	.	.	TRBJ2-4	TGTGCCAGCAGCTTATTGAGGACAGAAAACATTCAGTACTTC	CASSLLRTENIQYF
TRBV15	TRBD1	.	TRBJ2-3	TGTGCCACCAGCAGAGATCGGACAGGGAGCCCAGATACGCAGTATTTT	CATSRDRTGSPDTQYF
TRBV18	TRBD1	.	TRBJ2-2	TGTGCCAGCTCACCAAGGACAGGGGGAAACACCGGGGAGCTGTTTTTT	CASSPRTGGNTGELFF
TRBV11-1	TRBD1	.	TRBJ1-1	TGTGCCAGCAGCATCGGGACAGGCTTAGAAGCTTTCTTT	CASSIGTGLEAFF
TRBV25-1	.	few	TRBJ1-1	TGTGCCAGCAGGGTAGGACATATGAACACTGAAGCTTTCTTT	CASRVGHMNTEAFF
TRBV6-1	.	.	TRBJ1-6	TGTGCCAGCAGTGAAATCACCCTCCACTTT	CASSEITLHF
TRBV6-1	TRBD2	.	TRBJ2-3	TGTGCCAGCAGCCCGGGGGGGCCCACAGATACGCAGTATTTT	CASSPGGPTDTQYF
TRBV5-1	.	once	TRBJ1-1	TGCGCCAGCAGCGACCAGGGTCCCCCGAACACTGAAGCTTTCTTT	CASSDQGPPNTEAFF
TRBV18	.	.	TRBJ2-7	TGTGCCAGCTCATCCGGGACGAGCCTTAGCGAGCAGTACTTC	CASSSGTSLSEQYF
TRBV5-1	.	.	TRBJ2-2	TGCGCCAGCAGCTCCGGACAAACCGGGGAGCTGTTTTTT	CASSSGQTGELFF
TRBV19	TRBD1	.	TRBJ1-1	TGTGCCAGTAGTGTGGGACAGGGGGTCACTGAAGCTTTCTTT	CASSVGQGVTEAFF
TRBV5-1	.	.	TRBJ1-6	TGCGCCAGCAGCTTGAGTCAGGCATATAATTCACCCCTCCACTTT	CASSLSQAYNSPLHF
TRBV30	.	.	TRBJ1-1	TGTGCCTGGAGTGAATTCTCGGGCACTGAAGCTTTCTTT	CAWSEFSGTEAFF
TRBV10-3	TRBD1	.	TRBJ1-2	TGTGCCATCAGTGCCCTCGCTACCCGGGACAGGGACGGCTACACCTTC	CAISALATRDRDGYTF
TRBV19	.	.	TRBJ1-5	TGTGCCAGTAGTATAGATCGGAATCGGCAGCCCCAGCATTTT	CASSIDRNRQPQHF
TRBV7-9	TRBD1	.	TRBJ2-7	TGTGCCAGCAGCCTGAGACCGGGACAGAGATCCTACGAGCAGTACTTC	CASSLRPGQRSYEQYF
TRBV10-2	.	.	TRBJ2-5	TGCGCCAGCAGTGCCCCCGGGCGAGAGACCCAGTACTTC	CASSAPGRETQYF
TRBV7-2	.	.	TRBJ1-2	TGTGCCAGCAGCTTAGAGTACAGGAACTATGGCTACACCTTC	CASSLEYRNYGYTF
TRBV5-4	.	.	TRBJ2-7	TGTGCCAGCAGCCCCCCGGGACACACCTACGAGCAGTACTTC	CASSPPGHTYEQYF
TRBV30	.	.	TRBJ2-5	TGTGCCTGGACGGGGGCAGGACAAGAGACCCAGTACTTC	CAWTGAGQETQYF
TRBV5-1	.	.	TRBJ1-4	TGCGCCAGCAGCCTACCCGGGGCTAATGAAAAACTGTTTTTT	CASSLPGANEKLFF
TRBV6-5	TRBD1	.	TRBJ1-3	TGTGCCAGCAGTCCCGACAGGGCCTCTGGAAACACCATATATTTT	CASSPDRASGNTIYF
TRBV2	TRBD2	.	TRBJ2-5	TGTGCCAGCACCGGGCTGGAGCGGGGGATGGGGACCCAGTACTTC	CASTGLERGMGTQYF
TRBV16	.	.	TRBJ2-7	TGTGCCAGCAGCCAATCAACAAGGTCCTACGAGCAGTACTTC	CASSQSTRSYEQYF
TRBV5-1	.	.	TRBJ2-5	TGCGCCAGCACCTTAGGAGGAAACAGAGAGACCCAGTACTTC	CASTLGGNRETQYF
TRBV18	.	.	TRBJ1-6	TGTGCCAGCTCACCGAACGCCGGGACAACTATTTCACCCCTCCACTTT	CASSPNAGTTISPLHF
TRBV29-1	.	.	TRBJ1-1	TGCAGCGTTGAAGGTCCAGGGAGGAACACTGAAGCTTTCTTT	CSVEGPGRNTEAFF
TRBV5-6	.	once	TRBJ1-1	TGTGCCAGCAGTCCGGTGGGGGACACTGAAGCTTTCTTT	CASSPVGDTEAFF
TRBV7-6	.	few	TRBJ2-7	TGTGCCAGCAGCCCGTATGCCGGGACATCGCTCTACGAGCAGTACTTC	CASSPYAGTSLYEQYF
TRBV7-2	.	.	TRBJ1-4	TGTGCCAGCAGCTTATCTGCGATGGTGATAAATGAAAAACTGTTTTTT	CASSLSAMVINEKLFF
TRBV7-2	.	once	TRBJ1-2	TGTGCCAGCAGCTTAGAGCCTAACTATGGCTACACCTTC	CASSLEPNYGYTF
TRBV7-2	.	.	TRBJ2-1	TGTGCCAGCAGCCCTTATCGTCTTGAGCAGTTCTTC	CASSPYRLEQFF
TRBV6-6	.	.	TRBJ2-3	TGTGCCAGCAGTCCCGTTACTAGCACAGATACGCAGTATTTT	CASSPVTSTDTQYF
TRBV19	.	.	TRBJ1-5	TGTGCCAGTAGTATGGGTCGGGGTGGGCAGCCCCAGCATTTT	CASSMGRGGQPQHF
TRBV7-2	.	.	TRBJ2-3	TGTGCCAGCAGCCGCTTCCGGGATACGCAGTATTTT	CASSRFRDTQYF
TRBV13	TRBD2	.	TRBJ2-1	TGTGCCAGCAGCTCTGGACTAGCAGAATACAATGAGCAGTTCTTC	CASSSGLAEYNEQFF
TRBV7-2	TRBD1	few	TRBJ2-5	TGTGCCAGCAGCCTAGATGGACAGGTCCAAGAGACCCAGTACTTC	CASSLDGQVQETQYF
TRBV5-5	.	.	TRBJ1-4	TGTGCCAGCAGCTGGGGCAGGGCCACAACTAATGAAAAACTGTTTTTT	CASSWGRATTNEKLFF
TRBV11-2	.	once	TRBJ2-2	TGTGCCAGCAGCTTAGCGTCGAACACCGGGGAGCTGTTTTTT	CASSLASNTGELFF
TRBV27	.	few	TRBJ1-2	TGTGCCAGCAGTAACCTCGGGGCCGGGAATGGCTACACCTTC	CASSNLGAGNGYTF
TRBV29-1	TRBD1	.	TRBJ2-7	TGCAGCGTTGAACCATCCCCGGCAGGGGGCTCCTACGAGCAGTACTTC	CSVEPSPAGGSYEQYF
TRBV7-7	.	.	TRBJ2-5	TGTGCCAGCAGCCCGGGGGTACAGGAGACCCAGTACTTC	CASSPGVQETQYF
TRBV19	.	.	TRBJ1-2	TGTGCCACCCAGGAACCAAACTATGGCTACACCTTC	CATQEPNYGYTF
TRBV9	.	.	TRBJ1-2	TGTGCCAGCAGCCCGCGGGGAAACTATGGCTACACCTTC	CASSPRGNYGYTF
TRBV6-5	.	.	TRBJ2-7	TGTGCCAGCAGACTCAACTACGAGCAGTACTTC	CASRLNYEQYF